The source of this T cell receptor beta chain is a study of T cell changes during pregnancy in multiple sclerosis. TCRdb's copy holds only in-frame clones and misses some; the assay was immunoSEQ multiplex PCR. The sample includes about 80,000 clones, around 92% of them seen just once. The J segment lost 13 bases and the V segment lost 4 bases, leaving 6 bases of the junction unmatched. Germline loops: CDR1 PRHDT, CDR2 FYEKMQ (reference sequence). The CDR3 totals 12 residues. This clone was picked up one time. The V call is TRBV13, the J call TRBJ2-3, with 9 bases that match TRBD1. The TCR sequence derives from a female donor with multiple sclerosis, enrolled in a pregnancy study. The sample consisted of peripheral blood, taken before pregnancy. The CDR3 DNA is TGTGCCAGCAGCTCCTTCCGGGACAGGGAGTATTTT. This gives the protein CASSSFRDREYF.